The 10 T cell receptor beta chains given below trace back to one sample, sequenced in a study of blood T cell repertoires in COVID-19. Repertoires were generated with immunoSEQ multiplex PCR, while TCRdb's copy carries only in-frame clones and drops some. The table lists roughly 180,000 clones, roughly 85% of them singletons. Sequencing was done on a sample of peripheral blood. Source of these receptors: a woman aged 45 to 65 with COVID-19, enrolled during active disease.

The CDR3 sequence is CASSLSPNEQFF. The CDR3 bases are TGTGCCAGCAGCTTGAGCCCCAATGAGCAGTTCTTC. The rearrangement links TRBV5-6 to TRBJ2-1, with unresolved D. V lost 1 base to trimming and J lost 6 bases, with 5 bases between them. CDR1 SGHDT and CDR2 YYEEEE come from the germline V gene. The CDR3 sequence is 12 residues long. The full variable domain, with the rest looked up from reference TRBV5-6 and TRBJ2-1, is DAGVTQSPTHLIKTRGQQVTLRCSPKSGHDTVSWYQQALGQGPQFIFQYYEEEERQRGNFPDRFSGHQFPNYSSELNVNALLLGDSALYLCASSLSPNEQFFGPGTRLTVL.

The V and J genes are TRBV21-1 and TRBJ1-6. TRBV21-1 is given as a pseudogene. The CDR3 extends over 12 amino acids. The CDR3 spells CASSKDGSPLHF. For the CDR3, the DNA is TGTGCCAGCAGCAAAGACGGTTCACCCCTCCACTTT.

This chain links TRBV7-9 with TRBJ2-5; no definite D call. Germline V gene data show CDR1 as SEHNR and CDR2 as FQNEAQ (reference sequence). Trimming took 4 bases from V and 0 from J, leaving 9 bases between them. The CDR3 runs 14 residues. Here the CDR3 DNA reads TGTGCCAGCAGCTACACAACGTACCAAGAGACCCAGTACTTC. Its protein product is CASSYTTYQETQYF.

This chain links TRBV7-2 with TRBJ2-3; tentative D call: TRBD2 (5 bases). This CDR3 has 14 residues. The V gene lost 4 bases and the J gene lost 2 bases, with 10 bases spanning the gap. Germline V gene sequence: CDR1 SGHTA, CDR2 FQGNSA. CDR3 nucleotides: TGTGCCAGCAGCTCCGGGGTTAACACAGATACGCAGTATTTT. Translated, it gives CASSSGVNTDTQYF. Complete variable domain (other parts from reference TRBV7-2 and TRBJ2-3): GAGVSQSPSNKVTEKGKDVELRCDPISGHTALYWYRQSLGQGLEFLIYFQGNSAPDKSGLPSDRFSAERTGGSVSTLTIQRTQQEDSAVYLCASSSGVNTDTQYFGPGTRLTVL.

The J gene is TRBJ1-6, the V gene TRBV18; D may be TRBD1 (6 bases). Trimming removed 6 bases from V and 8 bases from J, with 26 bases in between. The CDR3 sequence is 18 residues long. Per the germline V gene, CDR1 is KGHSH and CDR2 is LQKENI. The DNA of the CDR3 is TGTGCCAGCTCCCGGACCGTCGACAGGCGGCGCGCTGATTCACCCCTCCACTTT. It yields the protein CASSRTVDRRRADSPLHF. Looking up the rest from reference TRBV18 and TRBJ1-6 gives the full variable domain: NAGVMQNPRHLVRRRGQEARLRCSPMKGHSHVYWYRQLPEEGLKFMVYLQKENIIDESGMPKERFSAEFPKEGPSILRIQQVVRGDSAAYFCASSRTVDRRRADSPLHFGNGTRLTVT.

Note on this clone: The junction departs from the called germline gene at one end, perhaps through a read error. The chain employs TRBV7-2 and TRBJ2-7; 8 positions match TRBD1. CDR1 is SGHTA and CDR2 is FQGNSA in the germline V gene. The CDR3 spans 14 residues. The CDR3 region is CASSLNGAGGREGF. CDR3 DNA sequence: TGTGCCAGCAGCTTAAACGGGGCAGGGGGCAGAGAAGGGTTC.

This chain links TRBV19 with TRBJ2-3, with 7 bases identical to TRBD1. Germline lookup yields CDR1 LNHDA and CDR2 SQIVND (reference sequence). The V gene end was trimmed by 4 bases and the J gene end by 3 bases; junction bases not matched to a gene: 16. The CDR3 is made up of 18 amino acids. This CDR3 reads CASSTTGAQFGRTDTQYF. The CDR3, as DNA: TGTGCCAGTAGTACCACAGGGGCCCAGTTTGGTCGGACAGATACGCAGTATTTT.

This clone was seen a handful of times. CDR3 amino acids: CASSPRTRISTDTQYF. Written as DNA, the CDR3 is TGTGCCAGCAGCCCGCGTACTAGGATTTCCACAGATACGCAGTATTTT. The J gene is TRBJ2-3, the V gene TRBV5-8; the D gene is possibly TRBD2 (5 bases). CDR1 SGHTS and CDR2 YDEGEE come from the germline V gene. The V end was cut by 4 bases, the J end by 2 bases, with 17 bases between. The CDR3 contains 16 residues.

The DNA of the CDR3 is TGTGCCACCAGTGAACCAAAGGAGCGGCACACAGATACGCAGTATTTT. Its protein is CATSEPKERHTDTQYF. The chain couples TRBV24-1 to TRBJ2-3, with D perhaps TRBD2 (5 bases). The germline gives CDR1 KGHDR, CDR2 SFDVKD. V dropped 4 bases and J dropped 2 bases, with 15 bases sitting between them. There are 16 residues in the CDR3.

The chain employs TRBV27 and TRBJ1-5; 7 nucleotides agree with TRBD1. CDR3 size: 15 residues. Germline V gene data show CDR1 as MNHEY and CDR2 as SMNVEV (reference sequence). Trimming at V came to 6 bases and at J to 5 bases, leaving 10 bases not matched to a gene. CDR3: CASSRVPGGHQPQHF. CDR3 coding DNA: TGTGCCAGCAGCCGGGTCCCAGGGGGACATCAGCCCCAGCATTTT.